This entry features one TCR beta chain sequence. There is no known antigen for this receptor. No much larger clone exists at a distance of one base, and base qualities are not known. The intended sense of this specimen's time point label: peripheral blood before pembrolizumab. For every enrolled patient, mismatch repair deficiency was confirmed by either polymerase chain reaction or immunohistochemistry. TCR sequencing was performed for a few patients who responded to pembrolizumab therapy. Pembrolizumab PD-1 blockade was prospectively tested in advanced mismatch repair-deficient cancers, regardless of tissue of origin, in the phase II trial. Peripheral blood T cell samples were gathered serially, both before PD-1 blockade started and at multiple time points afterward. Blood sampling times were reported as weeks after the first pembrolizumab dose. This specimen comes from a study of PD-1 blockade in mismatch repair-deficient tumors (TCRdb year 2017). Background on the whole study: The trial enrolled under 90 consecutive patients with approximately twelve mismatch repair-deficient cancer types between September 2013 and 2016, all previously treated and progressing. Tumor-associated T cell clones were tracked in the peripheral blood of patients responding to PD-1 blockade by deep sequencing of TCR CDR3 regions.

The library was built by means of the immunoSEQ multiplex PCR assay. TCRdb took over this immuneACCESS table, retaining in-frame rearrangements with V and J assigned. Such tables are incomplete; in checked studies, under half of the missing clones stem from an unresolved V gene, and the remainder is unexplained. The sample table holds about 16,000 clones, of which almost 85% were seen once. The ten largest make up around 17% of the sample. The CDR3, cysteine through phenylalanine, is 16 amino acids long. Only the CDR3 DNA is retained, 48 bases long and in frame from the first base. V and J are trimmed by 5 bases and 3 bases, and the gene matches miss 6 bases of the junction. The germline V gene (reference sequence) sets CDR1 to LNHDA and CDR2 to SQIVND. The full study reports these points: After pembrolizumab, tumor-resident clones, which were often undetectable in blood before treatment, expanded rapidly and then contracted, generally ahead of radiologic responses.

The chain couples TRBV19 to TRBJ2-3; 12 central bases correspond to TRBD2. The TCR originated in an adult with mismatch repair-deficient cancer. This specimen was PBMCs, taken before pembrolizumab treatment. The DNA sequence reads TGTGCCAGTAGTCGACTAGCGGGAGAGGGGACAGATACGCAGTATTTT. Its protein is CASSRLAGEGTDTQYF.